Following are 14 T cell receptor beta chains from one sample sequenced in a study of human T cells and chemical hapten exposure. TCRdb re-analysed the RACE reads in MiXCR, keeping a single row per CDR3 protein. The sample shows over 65,000 distinct CDR3 sequences, approximately 11% of them seen only once. Time point reported: patch test 1, 2 weeks after DPC sensitization. Indicated treatment: therapeutic diphenylcyclopropenone sensitization with weekly scalp DPC. Sequences were derived from whole blood, sampled in connection with sensitization to the hapten diphenylcyclopropenone (DPC). The receptor source for this set is a woman between 50 and 59 years old with alopecia areata. Some clones in this sample may be carry-over from other donors' samples.

This clonotype showed up many times. The rearrangement uses TRBV6-6 and TRBJ2-7, with D unresolved. This CDR3 comprises 12 residues. The V and J ends lost 6 bases and 6 bases respectively, with 12 bases between them. Germline loops: CDR1 MNHNY, CDR2 SVGAGI (reference sequence). The CDR3 here is CASSRPRTEQYF. DNA for the CDR3: TGTGCCAGCAGCCGACCACGCACCGAGCAGTACTTC.

The chain couples TRBV29-1 to TRBJ2-7, with 12 bases fitting TRBD1. V shed 7 bases, J shed 2 bases, and the junction held 3 bases outside the gene matches. The germline CDR1 and CDR2 sequences are SQVTM and ANQGSEA. The CDR3 is made up of 13 amino acids. The CDR3 loop is CSAGTGGPYEQYF. The CDR3 nucleotides read TGCAGCGCCGGGACAGGGGGCCCCTACGAGCAGTACTTC.

The J gene is TRBJ1-4, the V gene TRBV7-2; 8 nucleotides align to TRBD1. Germline loops: CDR1 SGHTA, CDR2 FQGNSA. There are 16 residues in the CDR3. V lost 5 bases and J lost 7; bases outside the gene matches: 12. The CDR3: CASSATLGQGSEKLFF. Written as DNA, the CDR3 is TGTGCCAGCAGCGCTACGCTTGGACAGGGTTCTGAAAAACTGTTTTTT.

There are many counts of this clonotype. CDR3 amino acids: CASSPNPQGISYEQYF. The CDR3 DNA follows: TGTGCCAGCTCCCCGAACCCTCAGGGAATCTCCTACGAGCAGTACTTC. The chain recombines TRBV18 with TRBJ2-7; tentative D call: TRBD1 (5 bases). V was clipped by 6 bases and J by 0 bases, with 18 bases between them. Germline assignment: CDR1 KGHSH and CDR2 LQKENI. The CDR3 has 16 amino acids.

This clonotype showed up just a few times. The V and J genes are TRBV30 and TRBJ1-1; possibly TRBD1 for D (6 bases). Trimming shortened V by 3 bases and J by 0 bases, and 8 bases separated the two germline ends. CDR1 and CDR2 from the germline V gene are GTSNPN and SVGIG (reference sequence). The CDR3 totals 13 residues. The CDR3: CAWSTGLNTEAFF. The CDR3 DNA sequence: TGTGCCTGGAGCACAGGGTTGAACACTGAAGCTTTCTTT.

The rearrangement uses TRBV5-1 and TRBJ2-7; no firm D call. Germline CDR1 and CDR2: SGHRS and YFSETQ. V was shortened by 0 bases and J by 1 base, with 17 bases between the two germline ends. The CDR3 is made up of 17 amino acids. CDR3: CASSLAKVGLQSYEQYF. In DNA form, the CDR3 reads TGCGCCAGCAGCTTGGCCAAGGTGGGCCTCCAATCCTACGAGCAGTACTTC.

This rearrangement joins TRBV7-2 to TRBJ1-6, with D unclear. The CDR3 has 13 residues. V lost 6 bases and J lost 5, with 8 bases in between. Germline-derived CDR1 and CDR2 are SGHTA and FQGNSA. The CDR3 DNA sequence: TGTGCCAGCAGTTCCTACAATAATTCACCCCTCCACTTT. Translated, it gives CASSSYNNSPLHF.

V usage is TRBV29-1 and J usage is TRBJ2-1; maybe TRBD2 (6 bases). V lost 2 bases to trimming and J lost 7 bases, with 15 bases between them. The CDR3 covers 14 residues. From germline, CDR1 is SQVTM and CDR2 ANQGSEA. The CDR3 sequence: CSVEPGVWTNEQFF. The CDR3, as DNA: TGCAGCGTTGAACCGGGGGTTTGGACGAATGAGCAGTTCTTC.

This clonotype was found a few times. The V and J genes are TRBV6-5 and TRBJ2-3, with 8 positions matching TRBD1. The V gene end was trimmed by 2 bases and the J gene end by 4 bases; junction bases not matched to a gene: 14. CDR1 is MNHEY and CDR2 is SVGAGI in the germline V gene. The length of the CDR3 is 18 residues. The CDR3 region is CASSYVSGQGVGADTQYF. The CDR3, as DNA: TGTGCCAGCAGTTACGTATCTGGACAGGGAGTAGGGGCAGATACGCAGTATTTT.

The table lists this clonotype with many counts. This chain uses TRBV20-1 with TRBJ2-7; weak D call: TRBD2 (5 bases). Per the germline V gene, CDR1 is DFQATT and CDR2 is SNEGSKA (reference sequence). This CDR3 has 14 amino acids. V shed 5 bases and J shed 7 bases, with 21 bases lying between them. CDR3: CSAPGRVLTGEQYF. The DNA of the CDR3 is TGCAGTGCTCCTGGTAGGGTGCTTACGGGAGAGCAGTACTTC.

This chain joins TRBV18 and TRBJ2-3, with D possibly being TRBD2 (6 bases). The germline gives CDR1 KGHSH, CDR2 LQKENI. This CDR3 spans 15 amino acids. Trimming shortened V by 3 bases and J by 3 bases, and 13 bases separated the two germline ends. The CDR3 coding sequence is TGTGCCAGCTCACCCCTCGGAGGGGCTACAGATACGCAGTATTTT. Encoded protein: CASSPLGGATDTQYF.

The chain recombines TRBV6-2 or TRBV6-3 with TRBJ2-7; D might be TRBD2 (6 bases). V lost 6 bases, J lost 3 bases, and 15 bases lay in between. Germline V gene sequence: CDR1 MNHEY, CDR2 SVGEGT. The CDR3 loop spans 14 amino acids. The chain's CDR3 is CASRPVGLSYEQYF. The DNA for the CDR3 is TGTGCCAGCAGACCCGTGGGACTGAGCTACGAGCAGTACTTC.

This clonotype was picked up many times. V usage is TRBV3-1 and J usage is TRBJ2-1, with 7 bases lining up with TRBD2. CDR1 is LGHDT, CDR2 YNNKEL, per germline (reference sequence). The CDR3 has 18 amino acids. V was clipped by 4 bases and J by 0 bases; unmatched bases: 12. CDR3 sequence reads: CASSLTGGGATSYNEQFF. Written as DNA, the CDR3 is TGTGCCAGCAGCCTCACGGGAGGAGGGGCTACCTCCTACAATGAGCAGTTCTTC.

This clonotype occurred many times. V gene TRBV20-1 combines with J gene TRBJ2-3, with 10 bases matching TRBD2. Looked up from germline, CDR1 is DFQATT and CDR2 is SNEGSKA (reference sequence). The CDR3 runs to 13 residues. V gave up 7 bases and J gave up 5 bases; unmatched junction bases: 6. The CDR3 is CSGSGGPGDTQYF. Written as DNA, the CDR3 is TGCAGTGGTAGCGGGGGGCCAGGAGATACGCAGTATTTT.